These T cell receptor beta chains were read from a single sample in a study of cytotoxic CD8 clonotypes in ibrutinib-treated CLL. The table came from immunoSEQ multiplex PCR; TCRdb's copy has only in-frame clones and leaves some out. The table lists approximately 84,000 clones, about four fifths of them singletons. The input for sequencing was PBMCs, taken after 12 months of ibrutinib treatment. These receptors were taken from a human donor with chronic lymphocytic leukemia. Each CDR3 is given with its conserved first and last residue. The D gene is left open where the match is weak. Clone sizes are given selectively: once, few, many, or a class where the clone is expanded.

cdr3_nt cdr3_aa cdr3_length j_call v_call clone_size d_call
TGCGCCAGCAGCCCGGGACTGCCACCCGGGGCCCAGTACTTC CASSPGLPPGAQYF 14 TRBJ2-5 TRBV4-1 many .
TGTGCCAGCAGCCCTAGCGGGAGGACCTACAATGAGCAGTTCTTC CASSPSGRTYNEQFF 15 TRBJ2-1 TRBV7-2 few TRBD2
TGCGCCAGCAGCTCGAGCTCCTACGAGCAGTACTTC CASSSSSYEQYF 12 TRBJ2-7 TRBV5-1 . .
TGTGCCAGCAAGGTCAGCTCCTACAATGAGCAGTTCTTC CASKVSSYNEQFF 13 TRBJ2-1 TRBV2 . .
TGTGCCAGCAGTGAATTGGGTAGCGGGAGTGTAGAGACCCAGTACTTC CASSELGSGSVETQYF 16 TRBJ2-5 TRBV25-1 . TRBD2
TGTGCCAGCAGTTTCGCGGGGGCCGGACGGGCTTTCTTT CASSFAGAGRAFF 13 TRBJ1-1 TRBV27 few .
TGTGCCAGCAGTGGGGGGCTGCCAGATACGCAGTATTTT CASSGGLPDTQYF 13 TRBJ2-3 TRBV2 . .
TGTGCCAGTTGGGGGCTCGGTAAGGGACATGCCGCTGAAGCTTTCTTT CASWGLGKGHAAEAFF 16 TRBJ1-1 TRBV27 . .
TGTGCCTGGAGTATACAGGGGAACACTGAAGCTTTCTTT CAWSIQGNTEAFF 13 TRBJ1-1 TRBV30 . .
TGTGCCAGCAGTGAGGGAGGCCAGGGGTATGGCTACACCTTC CASSEGGQGYGYTF 14 TRBJ1-2 TRBV6-1 . .
TGTGCCAGCAGCCAAGCGTGGGGACAGGACTACAATGAGCAGTTCTTC CASSQAWGQDYNEQFF 16 TRBJ2-1 TRBV4-2 . TRBD1
TGTGCCAGCAGTGAAGCGTGGGGGGCCAACTATGGCTACACCTTC CASSEAWGANYGYTF 15 TRBJ1-2 TRBV2 . .
TGTGCCAGCAGCTTAGATGTCGGCGGGAGGTCCGACACCGGGGAGCTGTTTTTT CASSLDVGGRSDTGELFF 18 TRBJ2-2 TRBV11-3 . TRBD2
TGTGCAAGTCGCTCATACCCCTCCCCTAGCGGGAGGGGCTACGAGCAGTACTTC CASRSYPSPSGRGYEQYF 18 TRBJ2-7 TRBV12-2 . .
TGTGCCAGCAGCTCCCGGGACGCCTACGAGCAGTACTTC CASSSRDAYEQYF 13 TRBJ2-7 TRBV7-2 . .
TGTGCCAGCACTTTCGGGACTAGCGGGAGGCTTGGTGTTTTCGATGAGCAGTTCTTC CASTFGTSGRLGVFDEQFF 19 TRBJ2-1 TRBV28 . TRBD2
TGTGCCAGCAGCTTAAATGCTGTTGCTGGGGCCAACGTCCTGACTTTC CASSLNAVAGANVLTF 16 TRBJ2-6 TRBV11-2 . .
TGTGCCAGCAGCGTAGCCGCGGGACAGGGCGGATACGAGCAGTACTTC CASSVAAGQGGYEQYF 16 TRBJ2-7 TRBV9 . TRBD1
TGTGCCAGCAGTCTAGGGACCTCTAACTATGGCTACACCTTC CASSLGTSNYGYTF 14 TRBJ1-2 TRBV28 . .
TGTGCCAGCAGCGCGTTGCCGGGGGGCCAGCCCCAGCATTTT CASSALPGGQPQHF 14 TRBJ1-5 TRBV9 . .
TGTGCCAGCAGTGAGGGGAGGAGGACTGAAGCTTTCTTT CASSEGRRTEAFF 13 TRBJ1-1 TRBV6-4 . .
TGTGCCAGCAGTTCTGGACAGGGGGACTATGGCTACACCTTC CASSSGQGDYGYTF 14 TRBJ1-2 TRBV28 . TRBD1
TGTGCCAGCACCCCTCGACCCTATCGACTAGCGGGGTCCTACGAGCAGTACTTC CASTPRPYRLAGSYEQYF 18 TRBJ2-7 TRBV7-2 . TRBD2
TGTGCCAGCAGCCCAGGGGACGGTTCCTACGAGCAGTACTTC CASSPGDGSYEQYF 14 TRBJ2-7 TRBV7-3 . .
TGTGCCAGTAGCCTGGGACAGAGCTCTGGAAACACCATATATTTT CASSLGQSSGNTIYF 15 TRBJ1-3 TRBV19 . TRBD1
TGTGCCAGCAGTCACCCCCCAGATACGCAGTATTTT CASSHPPDTQYF 12 TRBJ2-3 TRBV27 . .
TGTGCCAGTAGTATCGGGGGAATCAACTATGGCTACACCTTC CASSIGGINYGYTF 14 TRBJ1-2 TRBV19 many .